Listed below are T cell receptor beta chains from one sample, sequenced in a study of beta chain features in type 1 diabetes. Data came from immunoSEQ multiplex PCR; TCRdb stores just in-frame clones and leaves some out. The sample has approximately 400,000 clones; less than 15% are singletons. Sample: naive CD4+ T cells from blood. The receptors were sampled from a woman between 18 and 29 years old in good health. Both conserved end residues are part of each CDR3. Each record gives: CDR3 protein, CDR3 DNA, V gene, D gene, clone size, J gene, CDR3 length. A D gene is named only where the DNA matches it firmly. Clone size appears in some rows only: once, few, many, or a class for an expanded clone.

CASSLAGGQWTYEQYF TGTGCCAGCAGCTTAGCTGGAGGTCAGTGGACCTACGAGCAGTACTTC TRBV11-2 - few TRBJ2-7 16
CASSLQGTGTGELFF TGTGCCAGTAGTCTACAGGGGACGGGCACCGGGGAGCTGTTTTTT TRBV19 TRBD1 - TRBJ2-2 15
CAIQSRNEQFF TGTGCCATACAGTCTCGCAATGAGCAGTTCTTC TRBV28 - - TRBJ2-1 11
CASQGQALPGGYTF TGTGCCAGTCAAGGACAGGCGCTCCCGGGAGGCTACACCTTC TRBV19 TRBD1 - TRBJ1-2 14
CASSWAGSRETQYF TGCGCCAGCAGCTGGGCCGGTTCCCGGGAGACCCAGTACTTC TRBV5-1 - few TRBJ2-5 14
CASSHGQGSVGEQFF TGCGCCAGCAGCCACGGACAGGGAAGTGTAGGGGAGCAGTTCTTC TRBV4-1 TRBD1 - TRBJ2-1 15
CASSPPGTDTQYF TGTGCCAGCTCACCACCCGGGACAGATACGCAGTATTTT TRBV18 - - TRBJ2-3 13
CASKARGTDTQYF TGTGCCAGCAAGGCCAGGGGCACAGATACGCAGTATTTT TRBV2 - few TRBJ2-3 13
CASKSPGADHQPQHF TGTGCCAGTAAATCCCCAGGGGCGGATCATCAGCCCCAGCATTTT TRBV19 - - TRBJ1-5 15
CASSPGRPGTDTQYF TGTGCCAGCTCACCAGGGAGACCTGGAACAGATACGCAGTATTTT TRBV18 - - TRBJ2-3 15
CASSSGLAVFF TGTGCCAGCAGCTCCGGACTAGCGGTGTTCTTC TRBV2 TRBD2 few TRBJ2-7 11
CASSPQRGKAYSGANVLTF TGTGCCAGCAGTCCCCAGCGGGGAAAGGCCTACTCTGGGGCCAACGTCCTGACTTTC TRBV28 TRBD2 - TRBJ2-6 19
CASSPGYEETQYF TGTGCCAGCAGTCCGGGATATGAAGAGACCCAGTACTTC TRBV6-1 - - TRBJ2-5 13
CASSRRGGKYGYTF TGTGCCAGCAGTCGCAGAGGGGGTAAATATGGCTACACCTTC TRBV28 - few TRBJ1-2 14
CATAAVRELFF TGTGCCACAGCGGCCGTACGGGAGCTGTTTTTT TRBV28 - - TRBJ2-2 11
CASSLAGEGAEAFF TGTGCCAGCAGCTTGGCAGGGGAAGGCGCTGAAGCTTTCTTT TRBV11-2 - few TRBJ1-1 14
CARFQGDYGYTF TGTGCCCGATTCCAGGGCGACTATGGCTACACCTTC TRBV30 - - TRBJ1-2 12
CAWSVNFQETQYF TGTGCCTGGAGTGTAAACTTTCAAGAGACCCAGTACTTC TRBV30 - few TRBJ2-5 13
CAWTLGLAAQETQYF TGTGCCTGGACCTTAGGACTAGCGGCACAAGAGACCCAGTACTTC TRBV30 TRBD2 few TRBJ2-5 15
CASKLGQPNQPQHF TGTGCCAGCAAGCTCGGACAGCCCAATCAGCCCCAGCATTTT TRBV2 - few TRBJ1-5 14
CASSSQGTSNEQFF TGTGCCAGCAGCTCACAGGGAACCTCGAATGAGCAGTTCTTC TRBV7-3 - few TRBJ2-1 14
CASSFLAGQETQYF TGTGCCAGCAGCTTTTTAGCGGGACAAGAGACCCAGTACTTC TRBV7-2 TRBD2 - TRBJ2-5 14
CSVVRATANTEAFF TGCAGCGTTGTGAGGGCGACGGCGAACACTGAAGCTTTCTTT TRBV29-1 - few TRBJ1-1 14
CASSLQITYEQYF TGTGCCAGTAGTTTACAGATTACCTACGAGCAGTACTTC TRBV19 - - TRBJ2-7 13
CSVRGPYNEQFF TGCAGCGTGCGGGGACCGTACAATGAGCAGTTCTTC TRBV29-1 - - TRBJ2-1 12
CASSQAGNSYEQYF TGTGCCAGCAGCCAAGCCGGGAACAGCTACGAGCAGTACTTC TRBV4-2 - - TRBJ2-7 14
CSVQQGPYEQYF TGCAGCGTGCAGCAGGGCCCCTACGAGCAGTACTTC TRBV29-1 - - TRBJ2-7 12
CASSELPEARANVLTF TGTGCCAGCAGTGAGCTTCCCGAGGCCAGGGCCAACGTCCTGACTTTC TRBV6-1 - few TRBJ2-6 16
CASSQARDQPQHF TGCGCCAGCAGCCAAGCCCGTGATCAGCCCCAGCATTTT TRBV4-3 - - TRBJ1-5 13
CASSYTTGNTEAFF TGTGCCAGCAGTTATACGACAGGGAATACTGAAGCTTTCTTT TRBV6-5 TRBD1 - TRBJ1-1 14
CASRLGADEQYF TGTGCCAGCAGGCTGGGGGCGGACGAGCAGTACTTC TRBV28 - few TRBJ2-7 12
CASSQGVPTEAFF TGTGCCAGCAGCCAAGGGGTTCCCACTGAAGCTTTCTTT TRBV7-2 - few TRBJ1-1 13
CASSGESAEKLFF TGTGCCAGCAGTGGGGAGAGCGCTGAAAAACTGTTTTTT TRBV25-1 - few TRBJ1-4 13
CASSQVAGEPNEQYF TGTGCCAGCAGCCAAGTCGCGGGAGAACCCAACGAGCAGTACTTC TRBV4-2 TRBD2 few TRBJ2-7 15
CATHSRGDQPQHF TGTGCCACCCATTCCCGAGGTGATCAGCCCCAGCATTTT TRBV10-3 - few TRBJ1-5 13
CSITGNQETQYF TGCAGCATTACCGGGAATCAAGAGACCCAGTACTTC TRBV29-1 - - TRBJ2-5 12
CASSHNRASTDTQYF TGTGCCAGCAGCCACAACAGGGCGAGCACAGATACGCAGTATTTT TRBV16 - few TRBJ2-3 15
CASSPGTGGGGELFF TGCGCCAGCAGCCCCGGGACAGGGGGCGGCGGGGAGCTGTTTTTT TRBV5-1 TRBD1 - TRBJ2-2 15
CASKPKGRGLEQFF TGTGCCAGTAAACCCAAGGGCCGGGGACTTGAGCAGTTCTTC TRBV19 - - TRBJ2-1 14
CASSLIGDEQYF TGTGCCAGCAGCTTGATCGGGGACGAGCAGTACTTC TRBV5-4 - few TRBJ2-7 12
CASQGARIYEQYF TGTGCCAGCCAGGGGGCGAGAATCTACGAGCAGTACTTC TRBV7-9 TRBD1 few TRBJ2-7 13
CASSYSPGTQYGYTF TGTGCCAGCAGTTATTCCCCCGGGACACAGTATGGCTACACCTTC TRBV6-5 - - TRBJ1-2 15
CASSVQGNTEAFF TGCGCCAGCAGCGTTCAGGGGAACACTGAAGCTTTCTTT TRBV5-1 - few TRBJ1-1 13
CAWSPRGPGNTIYF TGTGCCTGGAGCCCCAGGGGACCTGGAAACACCATATATTTT TRBV30 - - TRBJ1-3 14
CAWSVLEHGELFF TGTGCCTGGAGTGTACTTGAGCATGGGGAGCTGTTTTTT TRBV30 - - TRBJ2-2 13
CSVPREDSHTGELFF TGCAGCGTACCCAGAGAGGACTCACACACCGGGGAGCTGTTTTTT TRBV29-1 - - TRBJ2-2 15
CASSVLATNEQFF TGTGCCAGCAGCGTACTAGCAACCAATGAGCAGTTCTTC TRBV9 - few TRBJ2-1 13
CASSQNSYGYTF TGTGCCAGCAGCCAAAACAGCTATGGCTACACCTTC TRBV14 - few TRBJ1-2 12
CAWSQGYSNQPQHF TGTGCCTGGTCACAGGGATATAGCAATCAGCCCCAGCATTTT TRBV30 - - TRBJ1-5 14
CAWSGVTSGRNTGELFF TGTGCCTGGAGTGGGGTGACTAGCGGGAGGAACACCGGGGAGCTGTTTTTT TRBV30 TRBD2 - TRBJ2-2 17
CASRLDSNYGYTF TGTGCCAGCAGGCTCGACAGCAACTATGGCTACACCTTC TRBV6-5 - - TRBJ1-2 13
CAWSVAGANGELFF TGTGCCTGGAGTGTTGCGGGAGCGAACGGGGAGCTGTTTTTT TRBV30 TRBD2 few TRBJ2-2 14